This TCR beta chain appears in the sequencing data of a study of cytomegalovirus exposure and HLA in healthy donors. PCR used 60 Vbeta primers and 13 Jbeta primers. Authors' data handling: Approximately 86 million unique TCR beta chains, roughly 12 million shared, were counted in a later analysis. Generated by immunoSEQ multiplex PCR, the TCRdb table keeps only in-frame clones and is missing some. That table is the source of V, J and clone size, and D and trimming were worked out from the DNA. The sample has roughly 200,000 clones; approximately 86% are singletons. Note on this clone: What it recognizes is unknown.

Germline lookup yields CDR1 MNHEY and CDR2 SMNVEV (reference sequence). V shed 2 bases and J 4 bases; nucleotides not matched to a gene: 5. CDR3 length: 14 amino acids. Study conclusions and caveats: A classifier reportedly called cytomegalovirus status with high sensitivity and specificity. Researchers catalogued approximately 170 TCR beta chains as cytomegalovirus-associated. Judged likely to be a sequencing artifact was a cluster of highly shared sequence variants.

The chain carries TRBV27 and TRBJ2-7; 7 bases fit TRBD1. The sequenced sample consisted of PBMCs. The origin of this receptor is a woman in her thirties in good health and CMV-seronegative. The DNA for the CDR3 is TGTGCCAGCAGTTTACAGGCAGGGGGATACGAGCAGTACTTC. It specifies CASSLQAGGYEQYF.